Listed here are 2 T cell receptor beta chains from one sample, sequenced in a study of blood T cell repertoires in COVID-19. Measured with immunoSEQ multiplex PCR; TCRdb has only the in-frame clones, and not every one. The sample has under 150,000 clones, roughly 76% seen once. Source material: peripheral blood. The receptors were sampled from a human donor with acute or convalescent COVID-19. The donor label of this sample is uncertain.

The V call is TRBV19, the J call TRBJ2-2, with D perhaps TRBD2 (7 bases). V lost 3 bases and J lost 7, with 18 bases in between. Germline assignment: CDR1 LNHDA and CDR2 SQIVND (reference sequence). The CDR3 extends over 16 amino acids. The CDR3 DNA reads TGTGCCAGTAGTATTACGGGGGGCCCCCGCGGCGGGGAGCTGTTTTTT. Amino acids: CASSITGGPRGGELFF.

The chain couples TRBV2 to TRBJ1-1, with D unclear. Germline V lookup: CDR1 SNHLY, CDR2 FYNNEI. The V end was cut by 7 bases, the J end by 11 bases, with 17 bases between. The CDR3 length is 12 residues. The CDR3 nucleotides are TGTGCCAGCACCGAGACCCAGATCGGGGCTTTCTTT. This sequence encodes CASTETQIGAFF.